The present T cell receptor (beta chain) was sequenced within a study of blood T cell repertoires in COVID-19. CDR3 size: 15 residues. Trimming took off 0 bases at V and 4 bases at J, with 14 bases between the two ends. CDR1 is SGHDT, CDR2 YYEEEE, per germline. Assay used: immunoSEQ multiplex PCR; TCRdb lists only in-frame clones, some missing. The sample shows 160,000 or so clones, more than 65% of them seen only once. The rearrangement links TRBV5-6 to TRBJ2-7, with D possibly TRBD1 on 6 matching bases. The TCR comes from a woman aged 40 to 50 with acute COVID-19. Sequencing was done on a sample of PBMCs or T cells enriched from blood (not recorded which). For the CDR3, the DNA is TGTGCCAGCAGCTTGGGGGCAGGGGCGCAATACGAGCAGTACTTC. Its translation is CASSLGAGAQYEQYF. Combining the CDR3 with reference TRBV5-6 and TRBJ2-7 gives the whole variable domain DAGVTQSPTHLIKTRGQQVTLRCSPKSGHDTVSWYQQALGQGPQFIFQYYEEEERQRGNFPDRFSGHQFPNYSSELNVNALLLGDSALYLCASSLGAGAQYEQYFGPGTRLTVT.